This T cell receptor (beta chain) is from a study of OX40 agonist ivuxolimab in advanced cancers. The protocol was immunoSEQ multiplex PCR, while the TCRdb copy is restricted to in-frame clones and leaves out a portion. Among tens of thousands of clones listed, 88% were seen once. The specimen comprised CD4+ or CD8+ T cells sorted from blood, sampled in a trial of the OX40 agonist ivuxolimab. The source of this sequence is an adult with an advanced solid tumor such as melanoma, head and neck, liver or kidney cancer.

The CDR3 nucleotides read TGTGCCAGCAGCTGGGACAATGAGCAGTTCTTC. The encoded protein is CASSWDNEQFF. The J gene is TRBJ2-1, the V gene TRBV11-2; D unclear. Deletions cut 4 bases from V and 5 bases from J, with 3 bases between. The CDR3 sequence is 11 residues long. CDR1 and CDR2 from the germline V gene are SGHAT and FQNNGV.